The rows below give T cell receptor beta chains drawn from one sample of a study of T-cell reconstitution after alpha-beta-depleted transplantation in children. TCRdb reanalysed the PCR reads using MiXCR and keeps one entry per CDR3 protein. The sample carries about 250,000 distinct CDR3 sequences, 20% to 30% recorded once. The specimen comprised PBMCs, mostly from graft donor cells, sampled 360 days after TCRalphabeta/CD19-depleted stem cell transplant. The receptors derive from a female patient aged 2-10 years who had a stem cell transplant for congenital amegakaryocytic thrombocytopenia, so the T cells may come from the graft donor. The CDR3 runs from the conserved cysteine through the conserved F or W.

J gene | V gene | CDR3 protein
TRBJ2-1 | TRBV30 | CACSSGQGFNEQFF
TRBJ1-1 | TRBV3-1 | CASSQTWSSEAFF
TRBJ2-1 | TRBV11-2 | CASSLDWDRSNEQFF
TRBJ2-5 | TRBV29-1 | CSANIRGWETQYF
TRBJ2-6 | TRBV4-3 | CASSRVGFSGANVLTF
TRBJ2-2 | TRBV25-1 | CASSEFTSFSNGELFF
TRBJ2-7 | TRBV2 | CASQPRWRAYEQYF
TRBJ2-1 | TRBV15 | CATSRDPGWAYNEQFF
TRBJ2-1 | TRBV11-2 | CASSWGTSGRNEQFF
TRBJ2-4 | TRBV12-3/TRBV12-4 | CASRGQGAGAKNIQYF
TRBJ2-7 | TRBV4-3 | CASSQEMSSYEQYF
TRBJ1-4 | TRBV7-9 | CASSSRQSINEKLFF
TRBJ2-4 | TRBV11-2 | CASSLASGSRDIQYF
TRBJ2-7 | TRBV25-1 | CASSEFRQGRKEQYF
TRBJ1-3 | TRBV12-3/TRBV12-4 | CASSRGNTIYF
TRBJ2-4 | TRBV28 | CASSSPAIQYF
TRBJ2-5 | TRBV12-3/TRBV12-4 | CASSLVSPQETQYF
TRBJ1-4 | TRBV4-2 | CASSQSPGATNEKLFF
TRBJ2-6 | TRBV5-1 | CASSLSTGANVLTF
TRBJ2-2 | TRBV6-5 | CASGRAGELFF
TRBJ2-1 | TRBV28 | CASSRQYEQFF
TRBJ1-1 | TRBV12-3/TRBV12-4 | CASSPQAVMNTEAFF
TRBJ1-1 | TRBV20-1 | CSAISLNTEAFF
TRBJ2-1 | TRBV5-1 | CASSPPGTGGGGQFF
TRBJ2-7 | TRBV7-2 | CASSLGAGGFYEQYF
TRBJ2-3 | TRBV12-3/TRBV12-4 | CTSSFGTSPFTDTQYF
TRBJ2-7 | TRBV4-3 | CASSQAQVEGYEQYF
TRBJ2-2 | TRBV20-1 | CSASWGEGSGELFF
TRBJ2-7 | TRBV20-1 | CSARVSAGFSYEQYF
TRBJ2-3 | TRBV4-1 | CASSQTGSRGDTQYF
TRBJ1-6 | TRBV18 | CASSPHPPGNSPLHF
TRBJ1-1 | TRBV6-2/TRBV6-3 | CASSYVGTGMNTEAFF
TRBJ2-7 | TRBV30 | CAWSARDRAYEQYF
TRBJ2-3 | TRBV12-3/TRBV12-4 | CASSKLAVTDTQYF
TRBJ2-3 | TRBV10-3 | CAISEDRGRGTDTQYF
TRBJ1-4 | TRBV5-1 | CASSLTGATNEKLFF
TRBJ2-5 | TRBV4-1 | CASSQGGLETQYF
TRBJ2-1 | TRBV5-1 | CASSLAGAGGLNEQFF
TRBJ2-1 | TRBV28 | CATTSVGYNEQFF
TRBJ2-3 | TRBV20-1 | CSARPLRDRLASTDTQYF
TRBJ1-2 | TRBV12-3/TRBV12-4 | CASSLAGGNYGYTF
TRBJ2-2 | TRBV19 | CASSTQPTGELFF
TRBJ2-7 | TRBV5-1 | CASSGGSLFTYEQYF
TRBJ1-4 | TRBV21-1 | CASSKAIEGQELNEKLFF
TRBJ1-1 | TRBV9 | CASKGDHTEAFF
TRBJ2-5 | TRBV11-2 | CASSTHREGQTQYF
TRBJ2-7 | TRBV4-3 | CASSQDRSYEQYF